The TCR beta chain described here comes from a study of cytomegalovirus exposure and HLA in healthy donors. The CDR3 runs to 15 residues. Trimming took 2 bases from V and 2 from J, leaving 12 bases between them. Per the germline V gene, CDR1 is SGHVS and CDR2 is FNYEAQ. 13 Jbeta primers and 60 Vbeta primers were used for the PCR. The method was immunoSEQ multiplex PCR; TCRdb's version includes in-frame clones alone and lacks a portion of them. Here the sample spans fewer than 35,000 clones, approximately 87% being singletons. The TCR originated in a boy between 5 and 17 years old in good health and CMV-seronegative. The chain is built from TRBV7-6 and TRBJ1-1, with D tentatively TRBD1 (5 bases). Sequencing was carried out using PBMCs. The CDR3 is CASSLSNQGNTEAFF. In DNA, the CDR3 is TGTGCCAGCAGCTTATCGAACCAGGGAAACACTGAAGCTTTCTTT. The full variable domain, its missing parts supplied by reference TRBV7-6 and TRBJ1-1, is GAGVSQSPRYKVTKRGQDVALRCDPISGHVSLYWYRQALGQGPEFLTYFNYEAQQDKSGLPNDRFSAERPEGSISTLTIQRTEQRDSAMYRCASSLSNQGNTEAFFGQGTRLTVV.